This TCR beta chain is from a study of patients and donors after allogeneic stem cell transplantation. TCRdb analysed the RT-PCR reads with MiXCR anew, one entry per CDR3 protein. Here the sample spans some 2,000 distinct CDR3 sequences, 30% being singletons. This clonotype has more than one count but fewer than ten. The V end lost 4 bases, the J end lost 0 bases, and 9 bases lay between the germline ends. Germline lookup yields CDR1 MNHNS and CDR2 SASEGT. The CDR3 covers 15 residues. The sample comprised blood, either unsorted or a sorted T cell fraction (not recorded which). This receptor was identified in a human donor who was either an allogeneic HSCT recipient or a stem cell or donor lymphocyte infusion donor (not recorded which). It is not recorded whose cells these are; they may come from a transplant donor. The chain uses TRBV6-1 and TRBJ2-2; D not certain. The CDR3 region has the DNA TGTGCCAGCAGTGCTGCCTCCGCGAACACCGGGGAGCTGTTTTTT. This translates into CASSAASANTGELFF.